These 22 T cell receptor beta chains came from one sample sequenced in a study of technical replicates of blood from a few donors. Clones were read by immunoSEQ multiplex PCR, and TCRdb kept only the in-frame ones, dropping some. The sample shows about 90,000 clones, 85% to 95% of them seen only once. The sequenced material came from T cells isolated from PBMCs. Receptor source: a human donor in good health.

This clone was counted once. This rearrangement joins TRBV5-1 to TRBJ2-3; 8 bases fit TRBD2. This CDR3 comprises 14 residues. Germline V CDR1 and CDR2: SGHRS, YFSETQ. The junction had 3 bases not matched to a gene; V was cut back by 5 bases and J by 1 base. CDR3: CASRTGGGTDTQYF. The CDR3 region has the DNA TGCGCCAGCAGGACCGGGGGGGGCACAGATACGCAGTATTTT.

The chain is built from TRBV9 and TRBJ2-1, with a tentative D call TRBD2 (6 bases). Germline lookup yields CDR1 SGDLS and CDR2 YYNGEE. The CDR3 loop spans 14 amino acids. The ends were cut back, 2 bases at V and 6 bases at J, with 12 bases in the middle. The CDR3 protein is CASSVAGPFNEQFF. The CDR3, as DNA: TGTGCCAGCAGCGTGGCGGGACCATTCAATGAGCAGTTCTTC. Full variable domain (rest looked up from reference TRBV9 and TRBJ2-1): DSGVTQTPKHLITATGQRVTLRCSPRSGDLSVYWYQQSLDQGLQFLIQYYNGEERAKGNILERFSAQQFPDLHSELNLSSLELGDSALYFCASSVAGPFNEQFFGPGTRLTVL.

The J gene is TRBJ2-1, the V gene TRBV9; perhaps TRBD2 as D (6 bases). V shed 3 bases and J shed 6 bases, with 16 bases lying between them. The germline V gene has CDR1 SGDLS and CDR2 YYNGEE. The CDR3 runs 15 residues. The CDR3 sequence: CASSEAGALANEQFF. For the CDR3, the DNA is TGTGCCAGCAGCGAGGCCGGGGCACTAGCCAATGAGCAGTTCTTC.

The chain joins TRBV28 to TRBJ1-2; 8 nucleotides line up with TRBD1. Trimming at V came to 3 bases and at J to 8 bases, leaving 8 bases not matched to a gene. The CDR3 has 14 amino acids. Looked up from germline, CDR1 is MDHEN and CDR2 is SYDVKM. CDR3 coding DNA: TGTGCCAGCAGTTTGCAGGGGGCGGTTAGGGGCTACACCTTC. Residues: CASSLQGAVRGYTF.

The J gene is TRBJ1-1, the V gene TRBV4-1; D is uncertain. CDR3 length: 13 residues. Deletions cut 0 bases from V and 9 bases from J, with 11 bases between. CDR1 and CDR2 from the germline V gene are MGHRA and YSYEKL. DNA for the CDR3: TGCGCCAGCAGCCAAGATTTCAATACAAAAGCTTTCTTT. This encodes CASSQDFNTKAFF.

The genes are TRBV19 and TRBJ1-2; D is uncertain. Germline V gives CDR1 LNHDA, CDR2 SQIVND (reference sequence). Trimming left V 7 bases short and J 3 bases short, with 15 bases between. The CDR3 extends over 14 amino acids. This CDR3 is CASTGEDGYYGYTF. CDR3 nucleotide sequence: TGTGCCAGTACTGGAGAGGATGGATACTATGGCTACACCTTC.

V usage is TRBV19 and J usage is TRBJ2-7; TRBD1 agrees at 10 bases. The CDR3 is 15 residues long. V dropped 5 bases and J dropped 1; count of bases not matched to a gene: 5. Germline CDR1 is LNHDA and CDR2 is SQIVND (reference sequence). DNA of the CDR3: TGTGCCAGTAGTGGAGGACAGGGGGGATCCTACGAGCAGTACTTC. Translated: CASSGGQGGSYEQYF.

The chain has TRBV4-1 and TRBJ2-7; TRBD2 matches at 8 bases. CDR3 size: 16 residues. CDR1 and CDR2 from the germline V gene are MGHRA and YSYEKL. V lost 1 base, J lost 4 bases, and 9 bases stayed unmatched. CDR3 amino acids: CASSQAQTGGKYEQYF. CDR3 nucleotide sequence: TGCGCCAGCAGCCAAGCACAGACGGGAGGGAAGTACGAGCAGTACTTC.

The chain has TRBV6-1 and TRBJ2-2; D is unclear. The CDR3 loop spans 14 amino acids. Germline loops: CDR1 MNHNS, CDR2 SASEGT. V lost 10 bases, J lost 5 bases, and 17 bases lay in between. CDR3 protein: CATHLKWATGELFF. The CDR3 DNA follows: TGTGCCACCCATTTGAAGTGGGCGACCGGGGAGCTGTTTTTT.

The genes are TRBV7-3 and TRBJ2-1, with 9 bases matching TRBD2. V lost 4 bases and J lost 7; bases outside the gene matches: 5. Germline V gene data show CDR1 as SGHTA and CDR2 as FQGTGA. This CDR3 has 14 residues. In nucleotides, the CDR3 is TGTGCCAGCAGCTCCGCGGGGGGGCGTAATGAGCAGTTCTTC. Residues: CASSSAGGRNEQFF. Together with reference TRBV7-3 and TRBJ2-1, the CDR3 gives the full variable domain: GAGVSQTPSNKVTEKGKYVELRCDPISGHTALYWYRQSLGQGPEFLIYFQGTGAADDSGLPNDRFFAVRPEGSVSTLKIQRTERGDSAVYLCASSSAGGRNEQFFGPGTRLTVL.

V is TRBV5-4 and J is TRBJ1-1, with 7 nucleotides matching TRBD1. The CDR3 is 14 residues long. Per germline, CDR1 SGHNT and CDR2 YYREEE (reference sequence). V shed 4 bases and J 3 bases; nucleotides not matched to a gene: 6. CDR3 DNA: TGTGCCAGCAGCCCGCAGGGGGTGGACACTGAAGCTTTCTTT. Its protein is CASSPQGVDTEAFF.

The chain couples TRBV2 to TRBJ1-2; unclear D gene. V lost 6 bases and J 6 bases, leaving 14 bases between the germline ends. This CDR3 is 13 amino acids long. CDR1 is SNHLY and CDR2 is FYNNEI in the germline V gene. CDR3 sequence reads: CASSYYGVDGYTF. In nucleotides, the CDR3 is TGTGCCAGCAGCTACTACGGGGTGGATGGCTACACCTTC.

J is TRBJ1-4 and V is TRBV5-1, with D perhaps TRBD1 (6 bases). V was cut by 1 base and J by 8 bases, with 12 bases left in between. Germline CDR1 reads SGHRS; CDR2 reads YFSETQ. The CDR3 loop spans 14 amino acids. The CDR3 protein is CASSLTGTDEKLFF. The CDR3, as DNA: TGCGCCAGCAGCTTGACAGGGACGGACGAAAAACTGTTTTTT.

The chain has TRBV4-2 and TRBJ2-3; D unclear. The CDR3 runs 15 residues. The V end lost 1 base, the J end lost 0 bases, and 8 bases lay between the germline ends. CDR1 is LGHNA and CDR2 is YNFKEQ in the germline V gene. CDR3 sequence: CASSQVPTSTDTQYF. The DNA for the CDR3 is TGTGCCAGCAGCCAAGTCCCGACTAGCACAGATACGCAGTATTTT.

The V and J genes are TRBV2 and TRBJ2-2, with D perhaps TRBD2 (6 bases). The V end lost 7 bases, the J end lost 6 bases, and 18 bases lay between the germline ends. Per the germline V gene, CDR1 is SNHLY and CDR2 is FYNNEI. The length of the CDR3 is 15 residues. CDR3 protein: CASIIRSPGAGELFF. In DNA form, the CDR3 reads TGTGCCAGCATCATCCGCTCACCGGGGGCCGGGGAGCTGTTTTTT.

The chain couples TRBV10-1 to TRBJ2-3; perhaps TRBD1 as D (5 bases). The CDR3 covers 15 residues. V was pared by 5 bases and J by 0 bases, with 12 bases between. Germline V CDR1 and CDR2: WNHNN, SYGVQD (reference sequence). CDR3 region: CASSWSRVSTDTQYF. The DNA of the CDR3 is TGCGCCAGCAGTTGGAGCAGGGTTAGCACAGATACGCAGTATTTT.

This clone was seen once. The V gene is TRBV4-1, the J gene TRBJ1-1, with a tentative D call TRBD1 (5 bases). The ends were cut back, 4 bases at V and 2 bases at J, with 17 bases in the middle. There are 16 residues in the CDR3. Germline V gene sequence: CDR1 MGHRA, CDR2 YSYEKL. This CDR3 reads CASSPSREGVNTEAFF. CDR3 nucleotide sequence: TGCGCCAGCAGCCCTTCCCGCGAAGGGGTAAACACTGAAGCTTTCTTT.

This chain connects TRBV27 to TRBJ2-2; 8 bases line up with TRBD1. Germline V CDR1 and CDR2: MNHEY, SMNVEV (reference sequence). This CDR3 contains 18 residues. The V gene end was trimmed by 6 bases and the J gene end by 5 bases; junction bases not matched to a gene: 17. The CDR3 DNA reads TGTGCCAGCAGACGCCTTTCCGGACAGGGCCGGGAAACCGGGGAGCTGTTTTTT. This translates into CASRRLSGQGRETGELFF.

The chain joins TRBV7-9 to TRBJ1-1; 8 bases match TRBD1. This CDR3 has 18 amino acids. With V trimmed by 4 bases and J by 0 bases, 13 bases remained unmatched. The germline V gene encodes CDR1 SEHNR and CDR2 FQNEAQ (reference sequence). Here the CDR3 DNA reads TGTGCCAGCAGCTGGGGGTTCGGACAGGGATGGATGAACACTGAAGCTTTCTTT. Its protein is CASSWGFGQGWMNTEAFF.

The chain combines TRBV11-2 with TRBJ1-3; the D is unclear. This CDR3 region has 13 residues. The germline V gene encodes CDR1 SGHAT and CDR2 FQNNGV. The V and J ends lost 6 bases and 7 bases respectively, with 13 bases between them. The CDR3 nucleotides are TGTGCCAGCAGTCTTATTTCCGGGAACACCATATATTTT. It is translated as CASSLISGNTIYF.

The chain recombines TRBV7-2 with TRBJ1-2; D possibly corresponds to TRBD1 (6 bases). This CDR3 spans 15 amino acids. V lost 0 bases to trimming and J lost 4 bases, with 12 bases between them. The germline gives CDR1 SGHTA, CDR2 FQGNSA. This CDR3 is CASSLAGLGGYGYTF. The CDR3, as DNA: TGTGCCAGCAGCTTAGCAGGGTTAGGGGGCTATGGCTACACCTTC.

The sample holds one count of this clone. The chain employs TRBV6-1 and TRBJ2-7; no clear D gene. Germline V lookup: CDR1 MNHNS, CDR2 SASEGT. V lost 5 bases, J lost 0 bases, and 14 bases lay in between. The CDR3 has 15 amino acids. The CDR3 is CASSLNDWSSYEQYF. In nucleotides, the CDR3 is TGTGCCAGCAGTTTAAACGACTGGAGCTCCTACGAGCAGTACTTC.